This T cell receptor (beta chain) was documented in a study of T cell changes during pregnancy in multiple sclerosis. The repertoire was sequenced with immunoSEQ multiplex PCR; TCRdb's copy has only in-frame clones and lacks some. This sample has tens of thousands of clones; more than 75% occur once, and the top ten carry approximately 6.3%. The CDR3 length is 16 residues. In germline, CDR1 is LGHNA, CDR2 YNFKEQ. V lost 0 bases, J lost 2 bases, and 4 bases stayed unmatched. This clonotype was sampled from a female donor in good health, enrolled as a control in a pregnancy study. The source material was CD8+ T cells from peripheral blood mononuclear cells, sampled after pregnancy. The chain couples TRBV4-2 to TRBJ1-3; 7 bases align to TRBD1. CDR3 loop: CASSQEVDRAGNTIYF. CDR3 coding DNA: TGTGCCAGCAGCCAAGAGGTTGACAGGGCTGGAAACACCATATATTTT.